Given below is one T cell receptor beta chain in context. The record originates from a study of blood T cell repertoires in COVID-19. Study details: The origin of the acute and convalescent COVID-19 samples was the United States, Italy and Spain.

Enrollees, about 18 to 89 years old, lived in approximately 25 US areas. V lost 1 base to trimming and J lost 6 bases, with 12 bases between them. The CDR3 has 14 amino acids. Germline V gene data show CDR1 as MNHNS and CDR2 as SASEGT. Only in-frame clones appear in the TCRdb table, and some are missing; sequencing was by immunoSEQ multiplex PCR. The sample shows approximately 340,000 clones, approximately 89% of them seen only once. V is TRBV6-1 and J is TRBJ1-2; D is perhaps TRBD1 (5 bases). The clonotype originates from a middle-aged woman who had been exposed to COVID-19. The sample was PBMCs or T cells enriched from blood (not recorded which). The CDR3 DNA is TGTGCCAGCAGTGAAGGGTACAGGAGCAATGGCTACACCTTC. It translates to CASSEGYRSNGYTF.